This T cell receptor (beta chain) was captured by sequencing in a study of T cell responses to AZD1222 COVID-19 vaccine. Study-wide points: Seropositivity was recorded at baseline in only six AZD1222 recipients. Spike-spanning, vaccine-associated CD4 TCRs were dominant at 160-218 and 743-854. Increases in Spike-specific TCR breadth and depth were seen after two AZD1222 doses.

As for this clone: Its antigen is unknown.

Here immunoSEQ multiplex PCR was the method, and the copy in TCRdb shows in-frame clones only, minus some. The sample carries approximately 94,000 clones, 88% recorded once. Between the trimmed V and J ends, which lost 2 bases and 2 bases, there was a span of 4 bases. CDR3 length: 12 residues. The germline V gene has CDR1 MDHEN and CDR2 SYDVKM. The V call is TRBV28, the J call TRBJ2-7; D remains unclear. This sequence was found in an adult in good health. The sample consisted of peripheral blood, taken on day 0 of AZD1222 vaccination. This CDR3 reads CASSLITYEQYF. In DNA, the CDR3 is TGTGCCAGCAGTTTAATCACCTACGAGCAGTACTTC.